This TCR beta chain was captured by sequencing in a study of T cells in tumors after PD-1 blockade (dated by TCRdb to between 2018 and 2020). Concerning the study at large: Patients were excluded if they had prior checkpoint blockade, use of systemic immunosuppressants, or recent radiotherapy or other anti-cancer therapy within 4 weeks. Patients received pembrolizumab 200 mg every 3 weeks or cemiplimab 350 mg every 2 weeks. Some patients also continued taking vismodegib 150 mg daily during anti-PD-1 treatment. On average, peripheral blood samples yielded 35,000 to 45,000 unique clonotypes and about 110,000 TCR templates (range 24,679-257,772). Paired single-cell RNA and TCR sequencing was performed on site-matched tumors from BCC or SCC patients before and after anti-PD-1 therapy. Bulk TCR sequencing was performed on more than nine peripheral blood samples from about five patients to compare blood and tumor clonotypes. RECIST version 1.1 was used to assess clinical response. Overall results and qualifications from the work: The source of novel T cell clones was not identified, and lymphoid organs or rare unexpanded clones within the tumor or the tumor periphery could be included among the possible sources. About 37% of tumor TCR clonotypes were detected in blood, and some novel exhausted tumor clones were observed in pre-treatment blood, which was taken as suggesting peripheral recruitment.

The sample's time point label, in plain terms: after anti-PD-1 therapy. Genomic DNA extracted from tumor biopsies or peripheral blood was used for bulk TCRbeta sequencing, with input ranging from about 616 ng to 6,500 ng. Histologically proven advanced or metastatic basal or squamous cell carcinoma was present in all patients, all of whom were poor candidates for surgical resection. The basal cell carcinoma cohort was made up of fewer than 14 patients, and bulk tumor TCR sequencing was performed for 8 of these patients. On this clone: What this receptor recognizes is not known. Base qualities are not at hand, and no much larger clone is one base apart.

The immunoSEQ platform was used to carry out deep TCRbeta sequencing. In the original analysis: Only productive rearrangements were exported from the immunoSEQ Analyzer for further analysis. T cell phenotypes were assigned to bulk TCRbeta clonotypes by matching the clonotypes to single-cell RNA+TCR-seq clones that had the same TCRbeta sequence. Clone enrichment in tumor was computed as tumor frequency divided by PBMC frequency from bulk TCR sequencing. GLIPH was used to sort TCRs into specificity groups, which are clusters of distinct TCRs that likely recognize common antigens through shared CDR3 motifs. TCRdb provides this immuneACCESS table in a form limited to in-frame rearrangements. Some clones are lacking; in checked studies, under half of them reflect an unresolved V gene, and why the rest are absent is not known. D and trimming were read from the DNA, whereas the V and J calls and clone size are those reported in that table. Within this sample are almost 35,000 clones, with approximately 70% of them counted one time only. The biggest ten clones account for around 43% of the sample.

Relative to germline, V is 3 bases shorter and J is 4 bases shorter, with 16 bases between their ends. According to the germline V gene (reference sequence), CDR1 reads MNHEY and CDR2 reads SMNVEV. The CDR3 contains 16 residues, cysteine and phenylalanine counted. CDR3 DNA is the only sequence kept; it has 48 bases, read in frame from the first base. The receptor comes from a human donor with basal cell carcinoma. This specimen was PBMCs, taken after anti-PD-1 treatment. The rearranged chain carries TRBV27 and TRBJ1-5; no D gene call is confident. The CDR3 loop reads CASSFLPRSDNQPQHF. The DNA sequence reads TGTGCCAGCAGTTTCTTACCCAGGTCAGATAATCAGCCCCAGCATTTT.